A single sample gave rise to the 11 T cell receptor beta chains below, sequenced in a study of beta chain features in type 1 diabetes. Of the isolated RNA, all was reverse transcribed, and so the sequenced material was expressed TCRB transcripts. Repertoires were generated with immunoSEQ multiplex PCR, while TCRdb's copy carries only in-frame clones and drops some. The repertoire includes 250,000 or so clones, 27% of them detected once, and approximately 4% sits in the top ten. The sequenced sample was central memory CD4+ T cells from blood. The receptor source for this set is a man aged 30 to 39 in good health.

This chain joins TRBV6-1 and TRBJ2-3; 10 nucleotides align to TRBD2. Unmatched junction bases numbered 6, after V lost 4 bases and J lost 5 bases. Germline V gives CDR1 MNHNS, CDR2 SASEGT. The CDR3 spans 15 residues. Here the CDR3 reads CASSAQLAGEDTQYF. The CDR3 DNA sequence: TGTGCCAGCAGTGCCCAGCTAGCGGGAGAAGATACGCAGTATTTT.

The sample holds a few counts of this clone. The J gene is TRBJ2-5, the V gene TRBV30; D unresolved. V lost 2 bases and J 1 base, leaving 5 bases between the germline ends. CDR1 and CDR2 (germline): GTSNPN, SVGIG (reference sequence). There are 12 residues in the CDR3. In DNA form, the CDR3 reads TGTGCCTGGAGTAGGACCCAAGAGACCCAGTACTTC. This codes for CAWSRTQETQYF.

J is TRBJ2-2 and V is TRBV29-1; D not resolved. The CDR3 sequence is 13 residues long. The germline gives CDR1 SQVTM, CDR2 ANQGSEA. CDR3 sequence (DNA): TGCTCTCTTAAAGGACGGAACACCGGGGAGCTGTTTTTT. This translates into CSLKGRNTGELFF.

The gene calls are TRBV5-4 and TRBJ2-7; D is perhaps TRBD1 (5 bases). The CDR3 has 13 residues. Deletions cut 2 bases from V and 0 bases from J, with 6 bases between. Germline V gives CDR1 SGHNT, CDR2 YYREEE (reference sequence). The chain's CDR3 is CASSFDSSYEQYF. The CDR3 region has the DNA TGTGCCAGCAGCTTTGACAGCTCCTACGAGCAGTACTTC. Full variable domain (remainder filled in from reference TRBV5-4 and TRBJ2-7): ETGVTQSPTHLIKTRGQQVTLRCSSQSGHNTVSWYQQALGQGPQFIFQYYREEENGRGNFPPRFSGLQFPNYSSELNVNALELDDSALYLCASSFDSSYEQYFGPGTRLTVT.

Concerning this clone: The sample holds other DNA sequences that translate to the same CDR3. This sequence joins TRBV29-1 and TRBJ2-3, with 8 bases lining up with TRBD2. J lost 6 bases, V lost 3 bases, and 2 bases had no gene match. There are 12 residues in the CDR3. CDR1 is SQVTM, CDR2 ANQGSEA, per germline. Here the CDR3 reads CSVDRGGDTQYF. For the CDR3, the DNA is TGCAGCGTTGACCGGGGGGGCGATACGCAGTATTTT.

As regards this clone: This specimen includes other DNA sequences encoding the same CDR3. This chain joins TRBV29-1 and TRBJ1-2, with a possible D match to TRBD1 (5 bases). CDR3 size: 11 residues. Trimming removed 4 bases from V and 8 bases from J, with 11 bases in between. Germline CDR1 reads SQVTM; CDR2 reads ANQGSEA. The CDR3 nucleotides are TGCAGCGTTGTAGGGGTAAACGGCTACACCTTC. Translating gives CSVVGVNGYTF. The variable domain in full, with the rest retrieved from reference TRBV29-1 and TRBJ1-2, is SAVISQKPSRDICQRGTSLTIQCQVDSQVTMMFWYRQQPGQSLTLIATANQGSEATYESGFVIDKFPISRPNLTFSTLTVSNMSPEDSSIYLCSVVGVNGYTFGSGTRLTVV.

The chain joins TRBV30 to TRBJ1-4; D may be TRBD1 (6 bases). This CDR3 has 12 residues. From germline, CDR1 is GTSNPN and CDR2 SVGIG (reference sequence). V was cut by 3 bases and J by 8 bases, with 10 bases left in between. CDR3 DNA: TGTGCCTGGAGAAGGCAGGGGGAAAAACTGTTTTTT. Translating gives CAWRRQGEKLFF.

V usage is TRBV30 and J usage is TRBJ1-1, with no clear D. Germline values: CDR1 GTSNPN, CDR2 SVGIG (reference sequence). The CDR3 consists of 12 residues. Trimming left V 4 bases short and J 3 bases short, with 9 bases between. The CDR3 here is CAWKGLYTEAFF. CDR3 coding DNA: TGTGCCTGGAAAGGCCTGTACACTGAAGCTTTCTTT.

For the CDR3, the DNA is TGTGCCACCGGGGGGGCCTCGAGCACAGATACGCAGTATTTT. This encodes CATGGASSTDTQYF. The chain couples TRBV27 to TRBJ2-3; 8 bases fit TRBD2. The CDR3 runs 14 residues. Per the germline V gene, CDR1 is MNHEY and CDR2 is SMNVEV (reference sequence). V shed 10 bases and J 0 bases; nucleotides not matched to a gene: 6.

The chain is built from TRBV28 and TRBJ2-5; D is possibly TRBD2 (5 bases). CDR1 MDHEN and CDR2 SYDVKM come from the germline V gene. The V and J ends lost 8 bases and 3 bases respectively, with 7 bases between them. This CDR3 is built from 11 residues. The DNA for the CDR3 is TGTGCCAGCCGACTAAAAGAGACCCAGTACTTC. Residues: CASRLKETQYF.

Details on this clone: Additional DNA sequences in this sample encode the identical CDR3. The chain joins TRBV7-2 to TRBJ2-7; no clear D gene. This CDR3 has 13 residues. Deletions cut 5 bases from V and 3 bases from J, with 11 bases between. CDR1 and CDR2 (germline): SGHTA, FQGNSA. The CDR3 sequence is CASSPRLDYEQYF. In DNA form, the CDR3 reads TGTGCCAGCAGCCCAAGATTAGACTACGAGCAGTACTTC.